These 11 T cell receptor beta chains share one sample of origin, sequenced in a study of blood T cell repertoires in COVID-19. Repertoires were generated with immunoSEQ multiplex PCR, while TCRdb's copy carries only in-frame clones and drops some. The sample yields about 320,000 clones, about 82% seen once. The specimen sequenced was peripheral blood. These receptors came from a woman in her forties or fifties with acute or convalescent COVID-19.

V is TRBV5-1 and J is TRBJ2-1, with D possibly matching TRBD1 (7 bases). The V end was cut by 6 bases, the J end by 6 bases, with 16 bases between. This CDR3 is built from 14 residues. Germline CDR1 SGHRS, CDR2 YFSETQ. CDR3 amino acids: CASTQGGRSNEQFF. The CDR3 DNA reads TGCGCCAGCACCCAGGGGGGCCGATCCAATGAGCAGTTCTTC.

This chain links TRBV13 with TRBJ2-3; 9 bases are a match to TRBD2. CDR1 and CDR2 (germline): PRHDT, FYEKMQ (reference sequence). V lost 5 bases and J lost 4; bases outside the gene matches: 13. The CDR3 is 17 residues long. The chain's CDR3 is CASSMATGTSLSDTQYF. CDR3 coding DNA: TGTGCCAGCAGCATGGCCACCGGGACTAGCCTGTCAGATACGCAGTATTTT.

This sequence joins TRBV18 and TRBJ2-7, with a tentative D call TRBD2 (6 bases). CDR3 length: 13 amino acids. The V end was cut by 2 bases, the J end by 3 bases, with 8 bases between. Germline values: CDR1 KGHSH, CDR2 LQKENI. Here the CDR3 DNA reads TGTGCCAGCTCACCAGGGGGGTTCTACGAGCAGTACTTC. Translated: CASSPGGFYEQYF.

This chain joins TRBV6-2 or TRBV6-3 and TRBJ2-1, with D possibly matching TRBD1 (6 bases). This CDR3 spans 15 amino acids. Trimming removed 3 bases from V and 6 bases from J, with 15 bases in between. The germline V gene has CDR1 MNHEY and CDR2 SVGEGT. The CDR3 protein is CASSYETTGSNEQFF. In DNA, the CDR3 is TGTGCCAGCAGTTATGAGACTACAGGGTCCAATGAGCAGTTCTTC.

The genes are TRBV9 and TRBJ1-4, with D perhaps TRBD1 (5 bases). Germline CDR1 reads SGDLS; CDR2 reads YYNGEE. The CDR3 length is 15 residues. Trimming removed 2 bases from V and 4 bases from J, with 12 bases in between. The CDR3 region has the DNA TGTGCCAGCAGCGTTGGGCAGGGCATTAATGAAAAACTGTTTTTT. Translated, it gives CASSVGQGINEKLFF. Full variable domain (remainder filled in from reference TRBV9 and TRBJ1-4): DSGVTQTPKHLITATGQRVTLRCSPRSGDLSVYWYQQSLDQGLQFLIQYYNGEERAKGNILERFSAQQFPDLHSELNLSSLELGDSALYFCASSVGQGINEKLFFGSGTQLSVL.

The chain joins TRBV11-2 to TRBJ2-2; tentative D call: TRBD1 (5 bases). CDR1 and CDR2 (germline): SGHAT, FQNNGV. The CDR3 is made up of 15 amino acids. V lost 3 bases, J lost 0 bases, and 8 bases lay in between. The CDR3 sequence is CASSFQGSNTGELFF. The CDR3 DNA follows: TGTGCCAGCAGCTTTCAGGGCTCGAACACCGGGGAGCTGTTTTTT.

V gene TRBV19 combines with J gene TRBJ2-7, with D possibly TRBD1 on 6 matching bases. This CDR3 region has 14 residues. Deletions cut 1 base from V and 5 bases from J, with 12 bases between. The germline V gene has CDR1 LNHDA and CDR2 SQIVND (reference sequence). In DNA, the CDR3 is TGTGCCAGTAGTATAGGGCAGGGGTCCCACGAGCAGTACTTC. It encodes CASSIGQGSHEQYF.

J is TRBJ1-1 and V is TRBV19; TRBD1 is a possible D gene (5 bases). In germline, CDR1 is LNHDA, CDR2 SQIVND (reference sequence). The CDR3 extends over 14 amino acids. V was cut by 6 bases and J by 1 base, with 12 bases left in between. The CDR3: CASSRTQGNTEAFF. The CDR3 DNA reads as TGTGCCAGTAGCCGCACCCAGGGGAACACTGAAGCTTTCTTT.

The genes are TRBV30 and TRBJ1-5, with TRBD1 matching over 10 bases. CDR1 GTSNPN and CDR2 SVGIG come from the germline V gene (reference sequence). This CDR3 contains 15 residues. J gave up 2 bases and V 3 bases, and 4 bases lay outside the gene matches. CDR3 residues: CAWRAGTGGNQPQHF. CDR3 bases: TGTGCCTGGAGGGCCGGGACAGGGGGCAATCAGCCCCAGCATTTT. Using reference TRBV30 and TRBJ1-5 for the parts outside the CDR3, the full variable domain is SQTIHQWPATLVQPVGSPLSLECTVEGTSNPNLYWYRQAAGRGLQLLFYSVGIGQISSEVPQNLSASRPQDRQFILSSKKLLLSDSGFYLCAWRAGTGGNQPQHFGDGTRLSIL.

This chain connects TRBV3-1 (or the pseudogene TRBV3-2) to TRBJ1-2, with 9 bases matching TRBD1. CDR3 length: 13 residues. J gave up 8 bases and V 3 bases, and 4 bases lay outside the gene matches. Germline lookup yields CDR1 LGHDT and CDR2 YNNKEL (reference sequence). This CDR3 reads CASSQRTGEGYTF. The CDR3 nucleotides read TGTGCCAGCAGCCAGAGGACAGGGGAGGGCTACACCTTC.

The chain has TRBV6-5 and TRBJ1-2, with TRBD1 matching 8 bases. The junction had 1 base not matched to a gene; V was cut back by 0 bases and J by 7 bases. Looked up from germline, CDR1 is MNHEY and CDR2 is SVGAGI. This CDR3 has 13 amino acids. The CDR3 sequence: CASSYSRGLGYTF. The CDR3 region has the DNA TGTGCCAGCAGTTACTCCAGGGGGCTTGGCTACACCTTC.